These 27 T cell receptor beta chains originate from one sample sequenced in a study of blood T cell repertoires in COVID-19. Profiled with immunoSEQ multiplex PCR; TCRdb holds only in-frame clones, not every one. Of around 190,000 clones listed, roughly 77% are singletons. The sequencing sample was made of PBMCs or T cells enriched from blood (not recorded which). The receptor set was obtained from a man aged 35 to 55 who had recovered from COVID-19.

The J gene is TRBJ1-6, the V gene TRBV5-6; 7 positions match TRBD1. CDR1 is SGHDT, CDR2 YYEEEE, per germline. Germline trimming cut 3 bases from V and 5 bases from J; bases unmatched to any gene: 8. This CDR3 has 16 residues. DNA for the CDR3: TGTGCCAGCAGCTCATGGGACAGTCGAAATAATTCACCCCTCCACTTT. Encoded protein: CASSSWDSRNNSPLHF.

V is TRBV7-9 and J is TRBJ2-7, with a possible D match to TRBD1 (5 bases). CDR3 length: 15 amino acids. Germline V gives CDR1 SEHNR, CDR2 FQNEAQ (reference sequence). Trimming shortened V by 5 bases and J by 0 bases, and 14 bases separated the two germline ends. CDR3 loop: CASSLRDLISYEQYF. The CDR3 DNA follows: TGTGCCAGCAGCCTCAGGGATCTCATCTCCTACGAGCAGTACTTC.

The CDR3 nucleotides are TGTGCCAGCAGGCAAGGACAGGTCCAAGGAGATACGCAGTATTTT. Residues: CASRQGQVQGDTQYF. The chain has TRBV6-5 and TRBJ2-3; 7 bases are shared with TRBD1. The V and J ends lost 6 bases and 5 bases, in that order; junction bases with no gene match: 11. Looked up from germline, CDR1 is MNHEY and CDR2 is SVGAGI. The CDR3 loop spans 15 amino acids.

The chain uses TRBV9 and TRBJ2-3, with 11 bases aligning to TRBD2. Germline V gene data show CDR1 as SGDLS and CDR2 as YYNGEE. Losses at the gene ends were 2 bases for V and 4 bases for J; bases not matched to a gene: 9. This CDR3 is built from 17 residues. CDR3 sequence (DNA): TGTGCCAGCAGCGTTAGTAGCGGGGGGGCCGTGCCAGATACGCAGTATTTT. This gives the protein CASSVSSGGAVPDTQYF.

The chain couples TRBV27 to TRBJ1-6; D gene ambiguous. Germline V gene data show CDR1 as MNHEY and CDR2 as SMNVEV (reference sequence). The CDR3 has 11 amino acids. The V end lost 9 bases, the J end lost 10 bases, and 10 bases lay between the germline ends. The CDR3 is CARAGRSPLHF. The CDR3 region has the DNA TGTGCCAGGGCGGGGAGGTCACCCCTCCACTTT.

This chain joins TRBV5-1 and TRBJ2-7; 7 bases fit TRBD1. The germline V gene has CDR1 SGHRS and CDR2 YFSETQ. V lost 0 bases, J lost 6 bases, and 6 bases stayed unmatched. There are 14 residues in the CDR3. The CDR3 region has the DNA TGCGCCAGCAGCTTGGCCGGGACAGCCAGCGAGCAGTACTTC. Protein: CASSLAGTASEQYF.

The chain's CDR3 is CASSVQIAWNEQFF. The CDR3 bases are TGTGCCAGCAGTGTCCAGATAGCATGGAATGAGCAGTTCTTC. This chain joins TRBV2 and TRBJ2-1; unclear D gene. CDR3 length: 14 amino acids. From germline, CDR1 is SNHLY and CDR2 FYNNEI. Trimming pared 4 bases from V and 7 bases from J, leaving 14 bases between.

This chain joins TRBV6-5 and TRBJ2-5, with TRBD1 matching over 8 bases. Germline-derived CDR1 and CDR2 are MNHEY and SVGAGI. The CDR3 has 15 residues. The junction had 10 bases not matched to a gene; V was cut back by 6 bases and J by 4 bases. The CDR3, as DNA: TGTGCCAGCAGCCGCCCTGGACAGGGAGGAGAGACCCAGTACTTC. Amino acids: CASSRPGQGGETQYF.

As concerns this clone: Other DNA sequences from this sample encode an identical CDR3 as well. The J gene is TRBJ1-1, the V gene TRBV6-1; the D is unclear. This CDR3 has 14 amino acids. With 2 bases removed from V and 3 bases from J, the gap between germline ends came to 10 bases. Germline lookup yields CDR1 MNHNS and CDR2 SASEGT. CDR3 nucleotides: TGTGCCAGCAGTGAACCGGGTTTATACACTGAAGCTTTCTTT. Residues: CASSEPGLYTEAFF.

This sequence joins TRBV6-5 and TRBJ2-4; 9 nucleotides line up with TRBD2. Germline V gene sequence: CDR1 MNHEY, CDR2 SVGAGI. The CDR3 extends over 16 amino acids. Unmatched junction bases numbered 10, after V lost 4 bases and J lost 6 bases. The CDR3 DNA sequence: TGTGCCAGCAGTTCCCGAGGCGGGAGGGCCGGAAACATTCAGTACTTC. This encodes CASSSRGGRAGNIQYF.

The chain has TRBV7-2 and TRBJ2-1; 9 nucleotides align to TRBD2. V trimming: 2 bases; J trimming: 9 bases; junction bases outside the gene matches: 8. The CDR3 covers 15 residues. The germline V gene has CDR1 SGHTA and CDR2 FQGNSA. The DNA of the CDR3 is TGTGCCAGCAGCTTAACCGGTAGCGGGAGTGGTGAGCAGTTCTTC. It yields the protein CASSLTGSGSGEQFF.

V gene TRBV14 combines with J gene TRBJ2-5; a weak D match, TRBD2 (6 bases). The CDR3 length is 13 residues. From germline, CDR1 is SGHDN and CDR2 FVKESK. Trimming took 2 bases from V and 8 from J, leaving 12 bases between them. As DNA, the CDR3 is TGTGCCAGCAGCCAATACGGGGGAGGAACCCAGTACTTC. This encodes CASSQYGGGTQYF. Supplemented by reference TRBV14 and TRBJ2-5, the full variable domain reads EAGVTQFPSHSVIEKGQTVTLRCDPISGHDNLYWYRRVMGKEIKFLLHFVKESKQDESGMPNNRFLAERTGGTYSTLKVQPAELEDSGVYFCASSQYGGGTQYFGPGTRLLVL.

The J gene is TRBJ2-3, the V gene TRBV27; 8 positions match TRBD2. CDR1 is MNHEY and CDR2 is SMNVEV in the germline V gene (reference sequence). The ends lost 8 bases at V and 6 bases at J; junction bases unmatched: 7. This CDR3 contains 13 residues. The CDR3 DNA follows: TGTGCCAGCCAGGGACTAGGTCTGGATACGCAGTATTTT. Amino acid sequence: CASQGLGLDTQYF.

On this clone: The sample holds other DNA sequences that translate to the same CDR3. The chain joins TRBV7-2 to TRBJ1-1; D ambiguous. The length of the CDR3 is 14 residues. The V end lost 0 bases, the J end lost 1 base, and 6 bases lay between the germline ends. Germline CDR1 SGHTA, CDR2 FQGNSA. The DNA for the CDR3 is TGTGCCAGCAGCTTAGCGCTAAGGAACACTGAAGCTTTCTTT. It codes for CASSLALRNTEAFF.

The chain uses TRBV18 and TRBJ2-4, with TRBD2 matching 7 bases. This CDR3 spans 15 amino acids. Germline lookup yields CDR1 KGHSH and CDR2 LQKENI. V lost 6 bases to trimming and J lost 7 bases; unmatched junction nucleotides: 12. Written as DNA, the CDR3 is TGTGCCAGCTCCCCCGGAAGGGGAGGGACTAACATTCAGTACTTC. Protein sequence: CASSPGRGGTNIQYF.

The chain uses TRBV28 and TRBJ1-2, with TRBD1 matching over 9 bases. In germline, CDR1 is MDHEN, CDR2 SYDVKM. The junction had 6 bases not matched to a gene; V was cut back by 5 bases and J by 2 bases. CDR3 length: 15 amino acids. The chain's CDR3 is CASSPQGAGNYGYTF. The CDR3 DNA is TGTGCCAGCAGTCCACAGGGGGCTGGAAACTATGGCTACACCTTC.

The V gene is TRBV12-3 or TRBV12-4, the J gene TRBJ2-1; 7 positions agree with TRBD1. Trimming cost V 9 bases and J 5 bases; bases outside gene matches: 7. The CDR3 length is 13 residues. CDR3 sequence reads: CASTGDRHNEQFF. Written as DNA, the CDR3 is TGTGCCAGTACAGGGGACCGTCACAATGAGCAGTTCTTC.

The rearrangement links TRBV6-5 to TRBJ2-2, with D possibly TRBD1 on 6 matching bases. The V gene lost 8 bases and the J gene lost 0 bases, with 10 bases spanning the gap. Germline V lookup: CDR1 MNHEY, CDR2 SVGAGI. There are 14 residues in the CDR3. The CDR3 spells CASLDRANTGELFF. The DNA for the CDR3 is TGTGCCAGCCTGGACAGAGCGAACACCGGGGAGCTGTTTTTT.

This chain connects TRBV10-2 to TRBJ1-1; D is uncertain. The CDR3 consists of 15 residues. The V end was cut by 2 bases, the J end by 3 bases, with 13 bases between. Germline loops: CDR1 WSHSY, CDR2 SAAADI. The CDR3 DNA is TGCGCCAGCAGTGAGACAGACCCTCAGGACACTGAAGCTTTCTTT. Its protein product is CASSETDPQDTEAFF.

The chain carries TRBV24-1 and TRBJ2-2; the D gene is possibly TRBD1 (5 bases). This CDR3 contains 12 residues. Germline values: CDR1 KGHDR, CDR2 SFDVKD. Trimming took off 9 bases at V and 6 bases at J, with 10 bases between the two ends. CDR3: CATEAGSGELFF. CDR3 sequence (DNA): TGTGCCACCGAGGCAGGGTCCGGGGAGCTGTTTTTT.

V is TRBV15 and J is TRBJ1-2, with D unresolved. V was clipped by 0 bases and J by 0 bases, with 8 bases between them. This CDR3 spans 15 amino acids. Germline-derived CDR1 and CDR2 are LNHNV and YYDKDF (reference sequence). CDR3 residues: CATSREELANYGYTF. The CDR3 DNA follows: TGTGCCACCAGCAGAGAGGAGTTAGCTAACTATGGCTACACCTTC.

This clone was counted only a few times. The chain recombines TRBV6-1 with TRBJ2-2; 7 nucleotides line up with TRBD2. Germline CDR1 reads MNHNS; CDR2 reads SASEGT. This CDR3 contains 14 residues. With 3 bases clipped from V and 9 bases from J, the junction kept 7 bases outside the gene matches. The CDR3 region is CASSDGREGRELFF. CDR3 in DNA: TGTGCCAGCAGTGATGGGAGGGAAGGGAGGGAGCTGTTTTTT.

The chain couples TRBV5-6 to TRBJ1-2; a possible D gene is TRBD1 (6 bases). The length of the CDR3 is 14 residues. Germline V lookup: CDR1 SGHDT, CDR2 YYEEEE. Between the trimmed V and J ends, which lost 0 bases and 4 bases, there was a span of 10 bases. The CDR3 is CASSLAGQPYGYTF. The CDR3 DNA follows: TGTGCCAGCAGCTTGGCCGGACAGCCCTATGGCTACACCTTC.

About this clone itself: At one end, the junction sequence differs from germline, possibly due to a read error. The V and J genes are TRBV2 and TRBJ2-5, with D tentatively TRBD1 (5 bases). Germline-derived CDR1 and CDR2 are SNHLY and FYNNEI. This CDR3 contains 12 residues. The CDR3 region is CASSEALGQGDF. CDR3 coding DNA: TGTGCCAGCAGTGAAGCGCTTGGGCAGGGTGACTTC.

This clone has a handful of counts. The V and J genes are TRBV5-1 and TRBJ1-1; a weak D match, TRBD1 (6 bases). The V gene's germline CDR1 is SGHRS and CDR2 YFSETQ. CDR3 length: 15 residues. V lost 4 bases to trimming and J lost 0 bases, with 13 bases between them. DNA of the CDR3: TGCGCCAGCAGCAAGAGGACAGAACTGAACACTGAAGCTTTCTTT. Translation: CASSKRTELNTEAFF.

This clone was counted between two and nine times. This sequence joins TRBV7-8 and TRBJ1-1; tentative D call: TRBD1 (5 bases). CDR1 and CDR2 from the germline V gene are SGHVS and FQNEAQ. The germline V and J ends were trimmed by 5 bases and 8 bases, with 36 bases remaining between them. The CDR3 totals 20 residues. CDR3 residues: CASSLTGGARASFLAWEAFF. CDR3 nucleotides: TGTGCCAGCAGCCTAACCGGGGGAGCCAGGGCCTCTTTTCTGGCGTGGGAAGCTTTCTTT.

This clone appeared a few times. The chain recombines TRBV10-1 with TRBJ2-2; no definite D call. Trimming took off 4 bases at V and 4 bases at J, with 10 bases between the two ends. The germline V gene has CDR1 WNHNN and CDR2 SYGVQD (reference sequence). CDR3 length equals 14 residues. In DNA, the CDR3 is TGCGCCAGCAGTGCAAACTCGTTCACCGGGGAGCTGTTTTTT. Translation gives CASSANSFTGELFF.